These 19 T cell receptor beta chains share one sample of origin, sequenced in a study of T cell repertoires in cytomegalovirus infection. MiXCR, applied by TCRdb to the reads, yields one record per CDR3 protein. The sample yields some 600,000 distinct CDR3 sequences, 20% to 25% seen once. Sequenced: CD8+ T cells from PBMCs. The receptors originated from a human donor in good health (CMV status not recorded). Some clones in this sample may be carry-over from other donors' samples.

The J gene is TRBJ2-7, the V gene TRBV29-1; 8 positions match TRBD1. V shed 5 bases and J 3 bases; nucleotides not matched to a gene: 3. Germline values: CDR1 SQVTM, CDR2 ANQGSEA. The CDR3 totals 12 residues. CDR3 nucleotides: TGCAGCGTTCGGGACAGGCTCTACGAGCAGTACTTC. Translating it yields CSVRDRLYEQYF.

Regarding this clonotype: This could be a read error, since a much larger clone is one nucleotide away. The chain joins TRBV7-2 to TRBJ2-4; D is perhaps TRBD1 (6 bases). From germline, CDR1 is SGHTA and CDR2 FQGNSA. V was shortened by 4 bases and J by 1 base, with 14 bases between the two germline ends. This CDR3 has 16 residues. The CDR3 DNA is TGTGCCAGCAGCTCCTCAGGGGACGAGGCCAAAAACATTCAGTACTTC. The encoded protein is CASSSSGDEAKNIQYF.

This clonotype has more than one count but fewer than ten. The chain is built from TRBV20-1 and TRBJ1-2; no definite D call. Germline assignment: CDR1 DFQATT and CDR2 SNEGSKA (reference sequence). There are 9 residues in the CDR3. V lost 6 bases and J lost 6, with 5 bases in between. The CDR3 bases are TGCAGTGCGCCACATGGCTACACCTTC. It is translated as CSAPHGYTF.

This clonotype came up many times. The chain carries TRBV2 and TRBJ1-1, with 7 bases fitting TRBD1. V was pared by 6 bases and J by 1 base, with 2 bases of the junction left unmatched. The CDR3 runs 13 residues. Germline lookup yields CDR1 SNHLY and CDR2 FYNNEI. CDR3 DNA: TGTGCCAGCAGGGACAGGCGGAACACTGAAGCTTTCTTT. It codes for CASRDRRNTEAFF.

This clonotype was seen a handful of times. The rearrangement links TRBV20-1 to TRBJ1-3; a possible D gene is TRBD1 (5 bases). Germline V gene sequence: CDR1 DFQATT, CDR2 SNEGSKA (reference sequence). This CDR3 contains 15 residues. Trimming removed 6 bases from V and 0 bases from J, with 15 bases in between. The CDR3 here is CSARGPGLSGNTIYF. The CDR3 bases are TGCAGTGCCCGGGGCCCGGGACTCTCTGGAAACACCATATATTTT.

This clonotype has only a few counts. The chain is built from TRBV28 and TRBJ2-7; D assignment may be TRBD1 or TRBD2 (6 bases each). This CDR3 is 14 amino acids long. Germline values: CDR1 MDHEN, CDR2 SYDVKM. Deletions cut 3 bases from V and 4 bases from J, with 13 bases between. CDR3 amino acids: CASSFGRGAYEQYV. CDR3 nucleotide sequence: TGTGCCAGCAGTTTCGGAAGGGGGGCTTACGAGCAGTACGTC.

As for this clonotype: This may be a read error, as it is one base from a much larger clone. The CDR3 region is CAGRRASGEKLFF. The CDR3 DNA reads TGTGCCGGCAGGAGGGCCTCTGGGGAAAAACTGTTTTTT. This chain links TRBV7-6 with TRBJ1-4; no reliable D call. In germline, CDR1 is SGHVS, CDR2 FNYEAQ. This CDR3 has 13 residues.

This clonotype was counted at least ten times. The rearrangement uses TRBV7-9 and TRBJ2-4; unclear D gene. CDR3 length: 15 amino acids. Trimming took off 1 base at V and 1 base at J, with 8 bases between the two ends. The germline gives CDR1 SEHNR, CDR2 FQNEAQ (reference sequence). The CDR3 bases are TGTGCCAGCAGCTTAGGTCCGATGGCCAAAAACATTCAGTACTTC. This sequence encodes CASSLGPMAKNIQYF. Supplemented by reference TRBV7-9 and TRBJ2-4, the full variable domain reads DTGVSQNPRHKITKRGQNVTFRCDPISEHNRLYWYRQTLGQGPEFLTYFQNEAQLEKSRLLSDRFSAERPKGSFSTLEIQRTEQGDSAMYLCASSLGPMAKNIQYFGAGTRLSVL.

This clonotype was counted a single time. Compared with germline, one end of the junction differs, possibly owing to a read error. The chain has TRBV20-1 and TRBJ1-6, with TRBD1 matching 8 bases. Germline CDR1 is DFQATT and CDR2 is SNEGSKA (reference sequence). This CDR3 has 15 amino acids. The CDR3 coding sequence is TGCAGTGTCCCGGACAGGGAACGTGGAAACTCACCCCTCCGCTTT. Residues: CSVPDRERGNSPLRF.

A word on this clonotype: A read error may be the cause here, since a much bigger clone is one base away. V usage is TRBV6-5 and J usage is TRBJ1-2; D is possibly TRBD1 (6 bases). This CDR3 has 17 amino acids. The V and J ends lost 5 bases and 5 bases respectively, with 24 bases between them. Germline CDR1 reads MNHEY; CDR2 reads SVGAGI. The CDR3 nucleotides read TGTGCCAGCAGTCCCAGACAGGCAATGCGGAGCGATTATGGCTACACCTTC. This sequence encodes CASSPRQAMRSDYGYTF.

The sample holds a few counts of this clonotype. The chain uses TRBV4-3 and TRBJ1-1; unclear D gene. The germline gives CDR1 LGHNA, CDR2 YSLEER. This CDR3 has 15 amino acids. Trimming cost V 0 bases and J 2 bases, with 10 bases left between them. The CDR3 region is CASSQDGYSNTEAFF. The DNA of the CDR3 is TGCGCCAGCAGCCAAGATGGCTACAGCAACACTGAAGCTTTCTTT.

With regard to this clonotype: A much larger clone lies a single base off, so this may be a read error. CDR3 protein: CASSFRGRVRDTQYF. CDR3 nucleotide sequence: TGTGCCAGCAGCTTCAGGGGTCGGGTGCGAGATACGCAGTATTTT. The chain has TRBV11-1 and TRBJ2-3; a possible D gene is TRBD1 (6 bases). CDR1 and CDR2 (germline): SGHAT, FQDESV (reference sequence). Trimming removed 3 bases at V and 5 bases at J, with 15 bases between. The CDR3 spans 15 residues.

This chain connects TRBV24-1 to TRBJ1-5, with no clear D. CDR1 KGHDR and CDR2 SFDVKD come from the germline V gene. V gave up 4 bases and J gave up 3 bases, with 9 bases separating them. The CDR3 length is 14 residues. CDR3 sequence: CATSDPTYNQPQHF. The CDR3 DNA sequence: TGTGCCACCAGTGACCCAACCTACAATCAGCCCCAGCATTTT.

At least ten counts were recorded for this clonotype. V usage is TRBV7-2 and J usage is TRBJ2-3; D possibly matches TRBD1 or TRBD2 (5 bases each). Per the germline V gene, CDR1 is SGHTA and CDR2 is FQGNSA. CDR3 length equals 15 residues. V was clipped by 5 bases and J by 5 bases, with 17 bases between them. DNA for the CDR3: TGTGCCAGCAGCCCCAGCCGGGGCGGCCAAGATACGCAGTATTTT. Its protein is CASSPSRGGQDTQYF.

This clonotype was seen at least ten times. The gene calls are TRBV7-2 and TRBJ2-7; TRBD2 matches at 7 bases. CDR3 length: 16 amino acids. Per the germline V gene, CDR1 is SGHTA and CDR2 is FQGNSA. V was pared by 1 base and J by 2 bases, with 8 bases of the junction left unmatched. The CDR3 DNA is TGTGCCAGCAGCTTAGGTTGGGGGGGTCAAACCTACGAGCAGTACTTC. This gives the protein CASSLGWGGQTYEQYF. The full variable domain, in which reference TRBV7-2 and TRBJ2-7 provide the parts outside the CDR3, is GAGVSQSPSNKVTEKGKDVELRCDPISGHTALYWYRQSLGQGLEFLIYFQGNSAPDKSGLPSDRFSAERTGGSVSTLTIQRTQQEDSAVYLCASSLGWGGQTYEQYFGPGTRLTVT.

This clonotype has more than one count but fewer than ten. The chain joins TRBV28 to TRBJ2-5, with TRBD1 matching 7 bases. The junction had 4 bases not matched to a gene; V was cut back by 2 bases and J by 4 bases. Germline CDR1 is MDHEN and CDR2 is SYDVKM. This CDR3 spans 14 amino acids. The CDR3 loop is CASSLRGRRETQYF. The CDR3 bases are TGTGCCAGCAGTTTAAGGGGGCGCCGAGAGACCCAGTACTTC.

This clonotype has a count of ten or more. The chain combines TRBV7-2 with TRBJ2-5; 7 bases are a match to TRBD2. Per the germline V gene, CDR1 is SGHTA and CDR2 is FQGNSA. The CDR3 covers 16 residues. With V trimmed by 2 bases and J by 7 bases, 13 bases remained unmatched. The CDR3 reads CASSLTDRTSLGTQYF. For the CDR3, the DNA is TGTGCCAGCAGCTTAACCGACCGGACTAGTCTAGGGACCCAGTACTTC.

About this clonotype itself: One base away lies a much larger clone, so this may be a sequencing read error. A read error is likely, as this CDR3 ends without the conserved phenylalanine or tryptophan. The rearrangement links TRBV7-6 to TRBJ1-5; 8 bases agree with TRBD1. Germline CDR1 reads SGHVS; CDR2 reads FNYEAQ. V lost 5 bases and J lost 5; bases outside the gene matches: 11. The CDR3 spans 16 residues. Here the CDR3 DNA reads TGTGCCAGCAGCCCCACCGACAGGGGTAGGGATCAGCCCCAGCATTTG. Translated, it gives CASSPTDRGRDQPQHL.

For this clonotype: The junction departs from germline at one end; a sequencing error may be responsible. The genes are TRBV7-7 and TRBJ2-2; TRBD2 matches at 7 bases. This CDR3 is built from 17 residues. Per germline, CDR1 SSHAT and CDR2 FNYEAQ (reference sequence). This CDR3 is CASSLSGTTVYTGELFF. The CDR3 DNA is TGTGCTAGCAGCCTCTCCGGGACTACTGTCTACACCGGGGAGCTGTTTTTT.